This T cell receptor beta chain comes out of a study of cytomegalovirus exposure and HLA in healthy donors. Whole-study findings and limits: The classifier was said to identify cytomegalovirus status with high specificity and sensitivity.

With respect to this clone: What it binds is not known.

CDR3 size: 13 residues. Germline V lookup: CDR1 SGHDT, CDR2 YYEEEE. The V and J ends lost 0 bases and 4 bases respectively, with 7 bases between them. Sequencing was performed with immunoSEQ multiplex PCR; in TCRdb, only in-frame clones are kept and a portion is missing. The table includes 100,000 to 150,000 clones, 90% to 96% detected once. Sequencing used PBMCs. The receptor's source is a man aged 18 to 35 in good health and CMV-seronegative. The V call is TRBV5-6, the J call TRBJ1-2; weak D call: TRBD1 (5 bases). CDR3 sequence reads: CASSLVDIYGYTF. In DNA form, the CDR3 reads TGTGCCAGCAGCTTGGTGGACATCTATGGCTACACCTTC.